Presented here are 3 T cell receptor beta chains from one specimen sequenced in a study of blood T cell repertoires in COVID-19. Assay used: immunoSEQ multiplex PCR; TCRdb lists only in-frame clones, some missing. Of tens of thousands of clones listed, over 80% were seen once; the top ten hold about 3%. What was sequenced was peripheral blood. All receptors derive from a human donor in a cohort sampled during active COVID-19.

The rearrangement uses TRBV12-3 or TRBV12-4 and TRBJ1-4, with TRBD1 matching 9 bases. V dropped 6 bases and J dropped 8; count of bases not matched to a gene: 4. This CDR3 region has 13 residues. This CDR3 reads CASSTGTGEKLFF. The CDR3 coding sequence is TGTGCCAGCAGCACCGGGACAGGGGAAAAACTGTTTTTT.

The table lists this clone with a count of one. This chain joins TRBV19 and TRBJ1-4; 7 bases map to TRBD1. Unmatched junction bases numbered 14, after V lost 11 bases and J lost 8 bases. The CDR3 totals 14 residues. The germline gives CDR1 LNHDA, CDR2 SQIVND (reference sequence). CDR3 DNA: TGTGCCGCTCGACAGCAGGGGGGAGACGAAAAACTGTTTTTT. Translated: CAARQQGGDEKLFF.

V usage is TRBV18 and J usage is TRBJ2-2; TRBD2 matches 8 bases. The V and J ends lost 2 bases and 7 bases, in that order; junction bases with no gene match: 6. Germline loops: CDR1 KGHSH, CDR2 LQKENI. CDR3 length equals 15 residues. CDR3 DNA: TGTGCCAGCTCACCAGTGGCTGCGGGAGGCGGGGAGCTGTTTTTT. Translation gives CASSPVAAGGGELFF.